A selection of T cell receptor beta chains follows, all from one sample in a study of shared clonotypes between healthy human individuals. Assay used: immunoSEQ multiplex PCR; TCRdb lists only in-frame clones, some missing. The profile covers 550,000 to 850,000 clones, with just under 75% appearing a single time and about 1.8% taken by the ten largest. Sequencing was performed on memory CD4+ T cells sorted from blood. These receptors were obtained from a woman between 25 and 40 years old in good health. The CDR3 runs from the conserved cysteine through the conserved F or W. The D gene is left open where the match is weak. A clone size is listed for some rows: how often the clone was seen (once, few, many), or a class if it is expanded.

v_call: TRBV18
clone_size: .
j_call: TRBJ1-2
d_call: TRBD1
cdr3_nt: TGTGCCAGCTTGCAGGGGACAGCCTACGCTAACTATGGCTACACCTTC
cdr3_aa: CASLQGTAYANYGYTF

v_call: TRBV7-2
clone_size: .
j_call: TRBJ2-7
d_call: .
cdr3_nt: TGTGCCAGCAGCTTAGGTCGGATGGAACGGCCGGAGGGGGAGCAGTACTTC
cdr3_aa: CASSLGRMERPEGEQYF

v_call: TRBV7-9
clone_size: .
j_call: TRBJ1-1
d_call: .
cdr3_nt: TGTGCCAGCAGAGGAAAGGGGGTTACAGGGAAGATTAACACTGAAGCTTTCTTT
cdr3_aa: CASRGKGVTGKINTEAFF

v_call: TRBV11-2
clone_size: .
j_call: TRBJ2-7
d_call: TRBD2
cdr3_nt: TGTGCCAGCAGCATCTCCACGGGACTAGACTACGAGCAGTACTTC
cdr3_aa: CASSISTGLDYEQYF

v_call: TRBV18
clone_size: once
j_call: TRBJ1-2
d_call: TRBD1
cdr3_nt: TGTGCCAGCAGTAGGGACAGATATGGCTACACCTTC
cdr3_aa: CASSRDRYGYTF

v_call: TRBV20-1
clone_size: few
j_call: TRBJ2-7
d_call: .
cdr3_nt: TGCAGTGCTGGACAGTTCTACGAGCAGTACTTC
cdr3_aa: CSAGQFYEQYF

v_call: TRBV14
clone_size: .
j_call: TRBJ2-1
d_call: .
cdr3_nt: TGTGCCAGCAGCCAAGCGCCAAGGGATTTCTCCTACAATGAGCAGTTCTTC
cdr3_aa: CASSQAPRDFSYNEQFF

v_call: TRBV6-1
clone_size: .
j_call: TRBJ2-1
d_call: .
cdr3_nt: TGTGCCAGCAGTGAATCGGGGGTGAATGAGCAGTTCTTC
cdr3_aa: CASSESGVNEQFF

v_call: TRBV11-2
clone_size: once
j_call: TRBJ1-5
d_call: .
cdr3_nt: TGTGCCAGCAGCTCACAGAGAGTCAATCAGCCCCAGCATTTT
cdr3_aa: CASSSQRVNQPQHF

v_call: TRBV11-2
clone_size: .
j_call: TRBJ2-5
d_call: TRBD2
cdr3_nt: TGTGCCAGCAGCGATCGACTAGCGGGAGTAGCAGAGACCCAGTACTTC
cdr3_aa: CASSDRLAGVAETQYF

v_call: TRBV11-2
clone_size: .
j_call: TRBJ2-3
d_call: TRBD2
cdr3_nt: TGTGCCAGCAGCTTAGTGGCTAGCGGGAGTTACACAGATACGCAGTATTTT
cdr3_aa: CASSLVASGSYTDTQYF

v_call: TRBV5-4
clone_size: .
j_call: TRBJ2-3
d_call: .
cdr3_nt: TGTGCCAGCAGCAGCCCAAGCACAGATACGCAGTATTTT
cdr3_aa: CASSSPSTDTQYF

v_call: TRBV19
clone_size: many
j_call: TRBJ2-1
d_call: TRBD2
cdr3_nt: TGTGCCAGCAGACTAGCGGGAGTCGAAAATGAGCAGTTCTTC
cdr3_aa: CASRLAGVENEQFF

v_call: TRBV13
clone_size: .
j_call: TRBJ2-7
d_call: TRBD1
cdr3_nt: TGTGCCAGCAGCGCGGGACAGGCGTCCTTCTACGAGCAGTACTTC
cdr3_aa: CASSAGQASFYEQYF

v_call: TRBV28
clone_size: .
j_call: TRBJ2-7
d_call: .
cdr3_nt: TGTGCCAGCAGTTCCCCGGGACTGGACTCCTACGAGCAGTACTTC
cdr3_aa: CASSSPGLDSYEQYF

v_call: TRBV5-1
clone_size: many
j_call: TRBJ2-7
d_call: .
cdr3_nt: TGCGCCAGCAGCTTGGGAGACAGGGGAGGGTACGAGCAGTACTTC
cdr3_aa: CASSLGDRGGYEQYF

v_call: TRBV7-2
clone_size: .
j_call: TRBJ2-5
d_call: TRBD2
cdr3_nt: TGTGCCAGCAGCTTAGTATATGGGAGGACTAGAGAGACCCAGTACTTC
cdr3_aa: CASSLVYGRTRETQYF

v_call: TRBV10-3
clone_size: .
j_call: TRBJ1-5
d_call: .
cdr3_nt: TGTGCCATCAGTCCAGAGAATCAGCCCCAGCATTTT
cdr3_aa: CAISPENQPQHF

v_call: TRBV15
clone_size: few
j_call: TRBJ1-2
d_call: .
cdr3_nt: TGTGCCACCAGCAGAGGAGGCGACAGCTATGGCTACACCTTC
cdr3_aa: CATSRGGDSYGYTF

v_call: TRBV7-9
clone_size: many
j_call: TRBJ2-7
d_call: .
cdr3_nt: TGTGCCAGCAGCCCCCAACAGGGCTTCGAGCAGTACTTC
cdr3_aa: CASSPQQGFEQYF

v_call: TRBV28
clone_size: .
j_call: TRBJ1-5
d_call: .
cdr3_nt: TGTGCCAGCAACCCTGCCAGGGCGGGAGGTCAGCCCCAGCATTTT
cdr3_aa: CASNPARAGGQPQHF

v_call: TRBV10-1
clone_size: .
j_call: TRBJ1-5
d_call: TRBD1
cdr3_nt: TGCGCCAGCACTCTCCCAGGGGGACTAAATCAGCCCCAGCATTTT
cdr3_aa: CASTLPGGLNQPQHF

v_call: TRBV28
clone_size: once
j_call: TRBJ2-7
d_call: .
cdr3_nt: TGTGCCAGCAGCTGGACTTGGGGGGCGGGGTACGAGCAGTACTTC
cdr3_aa: CASSWTWGAGYEQYF

v_call: TRBV29-1
clone_size: .
j_call: TRBJ2-3
d_call: TRBD2
cdr3_nt: TGCAGCGCTACTAGCGGTGACACAGATACGCAGTATTTT
cdr3_aa: CSATSGDTDTQYF

v_call: TRBV28
clone_size: .
j_call: TRBJ2-3
d_call: .
cdr3_nt: TGTGCCAGCAGTTTCGGCGGCCGGGGATATAGCACAGATACGCAGTATTTT
cdr3_aa: CASSFGGRGYSTDTQYF

v_call: TRBV29-1
clone_size: .
j_call: TRBJ2-1
d_call: .
cdr3_nt: TGCAGCGTTCGGTCTAGGGCCTCAGAGAATGAGCAGTTCTTC
cdr3_aa: CSVRSRASENEQFF

v_call: TRBV19
clone_size: .
j_call: TRBJ1-1
d_call: .
cdr3_nt: TGTGCCAGTAGTATAGATGGAACAGCGAACACTGAAGCTTTCTTT
cdr3_aa: CASSIDGTANTEAFF

v_call: TRBV4-1
clone_size: many
j_call: TRBJ2-5
d_call: TRBD1
cdr3_nt: TGCGCCAGCAGCAAAGGACAGGCCAACCAAGAGACCCAGTACTTC
cdr3_aa: CASSKGQANQETQYF

v_call: TRBV30
clone_size: few
j_call: TRBJ2-2
d_call: .
cdr3_nt: TGTGCCTGGAGTGCACAGGTGGTCGGGGAGCTGTTTTTT
cdr3_aa: CAWSAQVVGELFF

v_call: TRBV6-1
clone_size: .
j_call: TRBJ2-7
d_call: .
cdr3_nt: TGTGCCAGCCGGGACTTTTCCTACGAGCAGTACTTC
cdr3_aa: CASRDFSYEQYF

v_call: TRBV2
clone_size: .
j_call: TRBJ1-2
d_call: .
cdr3_nt: TGTGCCAGCAGTGAATGGGAGAGAGGTGGCTACACCTTC
cdr3_aa: CASSEWERGGYTF

v_call: TRBV27
clone_size: .
j_call: TRBJ1-2
d_call: .
cdr3_nt: TGTGCCAGCAGTCCACAACCACAGGGATTCTGGCGGGGCTACACCTTC
cdr3_aa: CASSPQPQGFWRGYTF

v_call: TRBV6-5
clone_size: .
j_call: TRBJ1-1
d_call: .
cdr3_nt: TGTGCCAGCTTCCCCCTGGAGCGCCCGAACACTGAAGCTTTCTTT
cdr3_aa: CASFPLERPNTEAFF

v_call: TRBV6-5
clone_size: .
j_call: TRBJ2-2
d_call: TRBD1
cdr3_nt: TGTGCCAGCAGTCCGGGACAGCACACCGGGGAGCTGTTTTTT
cdr3_aa: CASSPGQHTGELFF

v_call: TRBV7-8
clone_size: .
j_call: TRBJ2-2
d_call: .
cdr3_nt: TGTGCCAGCAGCTTACGCGGTGGAGTCTCGAACACCGGGGAGCTGTTTTTT
cdr3_aa: CASSLRGGVSNTGELFF

v_call: TRBV7-6
clone_size: once
j_call: TRBJ2-7
d_call: TRBD2
cdr3_nt: TGTGCCAGCAGCGGGACTAGCGGGAGGGCTGGCGAGCAGTACTTC
cdr3_aa: CASSGTSGRAGEQYF

v_call: TRBV28
clone_size: few
j_call: TRBJ1-2
d_call: TRBD1
cdr3_nt: TGTGCCAGCAGTACAGGGGCCGTCTATGGCTACACCTTC
cdr3_aa: CASSTGAVYGYTF

v_call: TRBV28
clone_size: .
j_call: TRBJ1-4
d_call: TRBD1
cdr3_nt: TGTGCCAGCAACCTCTACGGGACAGCTAATGAAAAACTGTTTTTT
cdr3_aa: CASNLYGTANEKLFF

v_call: TRBV5-1
clone_size: .
j_call: TRBJ1-4
d_call: .
cdr3_nt: TGCGCCAGCAGCTTGGCCCACACCGAAAAACTGTTTTTT
cdr3_aa: CASSLAHTEKLFF

v_call: TRBV5-1
clone_size: few
j_call: TRBJ1-4
d_call: .
cdr3_nt: TGCGCCAGCAGCTTGGGCGCCGCAACTAATGAAAAACTGTTTTTT
cdr3_aa: CASSLGAATNEKLFF

v_call: TRBV6-6
clone_size: .
j_call: TRBJ1-2
d_call: .
cdr3_nt: TGTGCCAGCAGTTACTTTCCCGGCCAGCGGGGCTACACCTTC
cdr3_aa: CASSYFPGQRGYTF

v_call: TRBV4-2
clone_size: .
j_call: TRBJ2-3
d_call: TRBD2
cdr3_nt: TGTGCCAGCAGCCCCGTCGGGACTAGCGGGGATGGGGGGGCAGATACGCAGTATTTT
cdr3_aa: CASSPVGTSGDGGADTQYF

v_call: TRBV5-1
clone_size: .
j_call: TRBJ2-1
d_call: TRBD1
cdr3_nt: TGCGCCAGCAGCTTACAGGGGGAGTACAATGAGCAGTTCTTC
cdr3_aa: CASSLQGEYNEQFF

v_call: TRBV7-8
clone_size: few
j_call: TRBJ2-1
d_call: TRBD2
cdr3_nt: TGTGCCAGCAGCCAGGGACTAGCGGGAGGGGTCGGTGAGCAGTTCTTC
cdr3_aa: CASSQGLAGGVGEQFF

v_call: TRBV25-1
clone_size: few
j_call: TRBJ2-7
d_call: .
cdr3_nt: TGTGCCAGCAGTGAATCTATGGTATCCTACGAGCAGTACTTC
cdr3_aa: CASSESMVSYEQYF

v_call: TRBV28
clone_size: once
j_call: TRBJ2-1
d_call: .
cdr3_nt: TGTGCCAGCAGTTCCCCGACCGCCGGATACAATGAGCAGTTCTTC
cdr3_aa: CASSSPTAGYNEQFF

v_call: TRBV29-1
clone_size: many
j_call: TRBJ2-7
d_call: TRBD1
cdr3_nt: TGCAGCGCCTCAACAAGGACAGGCTCCTACGAGCAGTACTTC
cdr3_aa: CSASTRTGSYEQYF

v_call: TRBV29-1
clone_size: once
j_call: TRBJ2-7
d_call: .
cdr3_nt: TGCAGCGTTGAAGGCAGGGGTACCTACGAGCAGTACTTC
cdr3_aa: CSVEGRGTYEQYF

v_call: TRBV6-6
clone_size: .
j_call: TRBJ1-5
d_call: .
cdr3_nt: TGTGCCAGCACCGCGGAGGGGGGCGGCAATCAGCCCCAGCATTTT
cdr3_aa: CASTAEGGGNQPQHF

v_call: TRBV28
clone_size: .
j_call: TRBJ1-3
d_call: .
cdr3_nt: TGTGCCAGCAGTCTTGATGGAAACACCATATATTTT
cdr3_aa: CASSLDGNTIYF

v_call: TRBV6-1
clone_size: few
j_call: TRBJ1-2
d_call: TRBD1
cdr3_nt: TGTGCCAGCAGTGGACAGGGGATCTATGGCTACACCTTC
cdr3_aa: CASSGQGIYGYTF

v_call: TRBV18
clone_size: once
j_call: TRBJ2-1
d_call: .
cdr3_nt: TGTGCCAGCTCACCAGGGGCCCTAGGGTACAATGAGCAGTTCTTC
cdr3_aa: CASSPGALGYNEQFF

v_call: TRBV4-1
clone_size: .
j_call: TRBJ1-4
d_call: .
cdr3_nt: TGCGCCAGCAGCCTCCCGGGCTATGCAACTAATGAAAAACTGTTTTTT
cdr3_aa: CASSLPGYATNEKLFF

v_call: TRBV10-2
clone_size: .
j_call: TRBJ2-7
d_call: .
cdr3_nt: TGCGCCAGCAGTCTCAGCTCCTACGAGCAGTACTTC
cdr3_aa: CASSLSSYEQYF

v_call: TRBV6-4
clone_size: .
j_call: TRBJ1-2
d_call: TRBD1
cdr3_nt: TGTGCCAGCAGTCCGGACAGGGGAGTTCCCTATGGCTACACCTTC
cdr3_aa: CASSPDRGVPYGYTF

v_call: TRBV11-2
clone_size: once
j_call: TRBJ2-1
d_call: .
cdr3_nt: TGTGCCAGCAGCTCGCGACCAGACGGCGGCTATGAGCAGTTCTTC
cdr3_aa: CASSSRPDGGYEQFF

v_call: TRBV7-7
clone_size: .
j_call: TRBJ2-2
d_call: TRBD2
cdr3_nt: TGTGCCAGCAGCTTACAAGCGGGAGGTAACACCGGGGAGCTGTTTTTT
cdr3_aa: CASSLQAGGNTGELFF